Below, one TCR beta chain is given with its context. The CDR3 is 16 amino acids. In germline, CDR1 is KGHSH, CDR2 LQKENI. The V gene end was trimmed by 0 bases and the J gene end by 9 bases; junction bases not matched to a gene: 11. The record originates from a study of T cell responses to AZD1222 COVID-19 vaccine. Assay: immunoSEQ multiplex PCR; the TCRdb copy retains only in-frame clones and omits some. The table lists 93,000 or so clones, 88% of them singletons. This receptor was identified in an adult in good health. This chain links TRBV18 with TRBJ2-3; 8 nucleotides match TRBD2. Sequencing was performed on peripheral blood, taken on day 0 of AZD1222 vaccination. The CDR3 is CASSPPAGRASYTQYF. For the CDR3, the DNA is TGTGCCAGCTCACCACCCGCCGGGAGGGCCAGTTACACGCAGTATTTT.